The T cell receptor beta chain described here comes from a study of T cell clusters in autoimmune cytopenias. The overall study: A median of roughly 52,000 TRB reads per sample yielded a median approximately 2,400 distinct clonotypes.

Each sample's input was 250 ng genomic DNA, approximately 37,500 genome equivalents. One tube held mixed TRB-A and TRB-B primer pools for touch-down PCR. Following a re-call of the multiplex PCR reads, TCRdb has one entry per CDR3 protein and lacks DNA. The specimen's table records a few thousand distinct CDR3 sequences. The germline V gene has CDR1 LGHNA and CDR2 YNFKEQ. This CDR3 comprises 15 residues. This chain uses TRBV4-2 with TRBJ1-2; the D gene TCRdb calls, TRBD1, cannot be checked with no DNA. Sequenced sample: peripheral blood. The TCR originated in a human donor with an autoimmune cytopenia or autoimmune hepatitis (not recorded which). The CDR3 spells CASSQDYGGHYGYTF.